The T cell receptor beta chain described here comes from a study of blood T cell repertoires in COVID-19. Study-level information: Samples came from the United States, Italy and Spain, spanning acute and convalescent COVID-19. Sample material is recorded as cDNA or gDNA derived from T cells, B-cell-depleted T cells, or PBMCs.

Participant-reported clinical history was the basis for cohort assignment. In the authors' methods: Counts of nucleated cells, estimated from reference gene primer amplification, were obtained. Some clones are missing from TCRdb's copy, which holds only in-frame ones; the method was immunoSEQ multiplex PCR. The V and J calls and the clone size are those of that table, but D and trimming were determined from the DNA. The profile shows approximately 250,000 clones, approximately 88% of them singletons. With 2 bases removed from V and 7 bases from J, the gap between germline ends came to 9 bases. Germline CDR1 SGHNT, CDR2 YYREEE (reference sequence). CDR3 length: 12 residues.

The rearrangement links TRBV5-4 to TRBJ1-2; D is unresolved. The sequencing input was PBMCs or T cells enriched from blood (not recorded which). The receptor was isolated from a middle-aged woman with acute COVID-19. The CDR3 loop reads CASSFGSGGYTF. CDR3 nucleotides: TGTGCCAGCAGCTTTGGTTCCGGTGGCTACACCTTC.